The clone carrying this T cell receptor beta chain was recorded a few times. Its antigen is not known. These data originate in a study of CD8 T cells in ankylosing spondylitis. V shed 0 bases and J 0 bases; nucleotides not matched to a gene: 9. Germline loops: CDR1 SGDLS, CDR2 YYNGEE. The CDR3 is 18 residues long. Generation of TCR beta libraries employed quantitative 5'-RACE incorporating molecular barcodes. TCRdb re-analysed the 5' RACE reads in MiXCR, keeping a single row per CDR3 protein. The top ten clones hold roughly 16% of a sample with about 420,000 distinct CDR3 sequences, 20% to 25% of them seen once. Overall study findings and caveats: Disease-associated clones were reportedly significantly overrepresented in matched ankylosing spondylitis synovial fluid. Seemingly distinctive of ankylosing spondylitis blood was a TCR beta motif formed by eight highly homologous variants. Disease-linked clones displayed a CD8+ phenotype and appeared relatively rarely in peripheral blood.

The genes are TRBV9 and TRBJ2-7, with TRBD2 matching 10 bases. The source material was blood, either unsorted or a sorted T cell fraction (not recorded which). The sequence derives from a male donor with ankylosing spondylitis. Here the CDR3 reads CASSVDPSGSLSSYEQYF. In nucleotides, the CDR3 is TGTGCCAGCAGCGTAGATCCTAGCGGGAGTTTGAGCTCCTACGAGCAGTACTTC.